Listed below are T cell receptor beta chains from one sample, sequenced in a study of blood T cell repertoires in COVID-19. TCRdb's table, derived via immunoSEQ multiplex PCR, lists solely in-frame clones and lacks some. The sample carries around 130,000 clones, over 75% recorded once. The sample taken for sequencing was peripheral blood. The receptors here all came from a man in his 70s with active COVID-19. Both conserved end residues are part of each CDR3. D genes are given only for firm matches.

v_call	j_call	d_call	cdr3_nt	cdr3_aa
TRBV6-2/TRBV6-3	TRBJ1-2	NA	TGTGCCAGCAGCATCCAACTTAACTATGGCTACACCTTC	CASSIQLNYGYTF
TRBV28	TRBJ1-1	TRBD1	TGTGCCAGCACCGGGACAGTTAACACTGAAGCTTTCTTT	CASTGTVNTEAFF
TRBV5-8	TRBJ1-2	TRBD1	TGTGCCAGCAGCGAGGGACAGCCCAACTATGGCTACACCTTC	CASSEGQPNYGYTF
TRBV7-9	TRBJ2-7	TRBD2	TGTGCCAGCACCCTGGGGACTAGCGGCTACGAGCAGTACTTC	CASTLGTSGYEQYF
TRBV6-6	TRBJ1-5	NA	TGTGCCAGCAGCCCTACGAATCAGCCCCAGCATTTT	CASSPTNQPQHF
TRBV28	TRBJ1-5	NA	TGTGCCAGCAGTTTACCCGGGGGAAACAATCAGCCCCAGCATTTT	CASSLPGGNNQPQHF
TRBV27	TRBJ1-6	NA	TGTGCCAGCAGAATAACAGGAACCCAGGATTCACCCCTCCACTTT	CASRITGTQDSPLHF
TRBV5-1	TRBJ2-1	NA	TGCGCCAGCAGCTTGAATTTGATAGCCAGCTCCTACAATGAGCAGTTCTTC	CASSLNLIASSYNEQFF
TRBV18	TRBJ1-1	TRBD1	TGTGCCAGCTCACCACAGGGACAGGCGAACACTGAAGCTTTCTTT	CASSPQGQANTEAFF
TRBV28	TRBJ2-3	TRBD2	TGTGCCAGCAGTTTAAATCTTTTGACTAGCGGTAGCACAGATACGCAGTATTTT	CASSLNLLTSGSTDTQYF
TRBV7-2	TRBJ1-2	TRBD1	TGTGCCAGCAGCTTAACAGGGGTTGGCTACACCTTC	CASSLTGVGYTF
TRBV28	TRBJ2-7	NA	TGTGCCAGCAGTTTACAGTATTCCTCCGAGCAGTACTTC	CASSLQYSSEQYF
TRBV7-3	TRBJ2-2	NA	TGTGCCAGCAGCTTGATGCACAGGGACACCGGGGAGCTGTTTTTT	CASSLMHRDTGELFF
TRBV30	TRBJ2-3	TRBD2	TGTGCCTGGACCATACCTAGCGGAGATACGCAGTATTTT	CAWTIPSGDTQYF
TRBV6-2/TRBV6-3	TRBJ2-5	NA	TGTGCCAGCAGTTACTCGAGAGGGAGCGCAGAGACCCAGTACTTC	CASSYSRGSAETQYF